A selection of T cell receptor beta chains follows, all from one sample in a study of CD8+ T cells in alopecia areata. Clones were read by immunoSEQ multiplex PCR, and TCRdb kept only the in-frame ones, dropping some. The sample holds a few hundred thousand clones, around two fifths seen once. The specimen comprised CD4+ T cells sorted from blood, sampled around week 37, from a patient treated with tofacitinib. The origin of the receptors is a human donor with alopecia areata. CDR3s include the opening cysteine and the closing phenylalanine or tryptophan. D genes are given only for firm matches. Only some rows state a clone size, as once, few, many or a class for expanded clones.

abundance	v_gene	len	j_gene	d_gene	CDR3aa	CDR3nt
.	TRBV6-5	14	TRBJ2-6	.	CASRQGFGANVLTF	TGTGCCAGCAGGCAGGGATTTGGGGCCAACGTCCTGACTTTC
.	TRBV29-1	14	TRBJ2-3	.	CSATHGRGTDTQYF	TGCAGCGCAACACACGGCCGGGGCACAGATACGCAGTATTTT
.	TRBV10-3	15	TRBJ2-7	TRBD2	CAISGTSGSSYEQYF	TGTGCCATCAGCGGGACTAGCGGGAGCTCCTACGAGCAGTACTTC
.	TRBV5-4	17	TRBJ2-3	TRBD2	CASTTPGTGGPQNTQYF	TGTGCCAGCACCACTCCGGGGACGGGAGGGCCTCAAAATACGCAGTATTTT
.	TRBV7-9	15	TRBJ2-1	.	CASSSRGLADNEQFF	TGTGCCAGCAGCTCTAGGGGCCTAGCTGACAATGAGCAGTTCTTC
few	TRBV5-5	14	TRBJ2-1	TRBD2	CASSFLAGQNEQFF	TGTGCCAGCAGCTTCCTAGCGGGACAGAATGAGCAGTTCTTC
.	TRBV11-2	13	TRBJ1-1	.	CATGFAVNTEAFF	TGTGCCACCGGGTTTGCGGTGAACACTGAAGCTTTCTTT
.	TRBV7-2	17	TRBJ2-2	.	CASSSTGARSAIGELFF	TGTGCCAGCAGTTCCACGGGAGCCCGATCAGCGATCGGGGAGCTGTTTTTT
.	TRBV30	14	TRBJ2-7	TRBD1	CAWTPGTGIVEQYF	TGTGCCTGGACCCCCGGGACAGGGATCGTCGAGCAGTACTTC
few	TRBV7-8	14	TRBJ2-6	.	CASTKGRGANVLTF	TGTGCCAGCACCAAGGGGAGGGGGGCCAACGTCCTGACTTTC
.	TRBV14	11	TRBJ2-7	.	CASSQVYEQYF	TGTGCCAGCAGCCAAGTCTACGAGCAGTACTTC
few	TRBV30	16	TRBJ1-5	.	CAWSGGFTGSNQPQHF	TGTGCCTGGAGTGGGGGTTTCACAGGTAGCAATCAGCCCCAGCATTTT
.	TRBV20-1	11	TRBJ2-7	.	CSGGGNYEQYF	TGCAGTGGGGGCGGAAACTACGAGCAGTACTTC
.	TRBV30	13	TRBJ1-1	.	CAGRPGSNTEAFF	TGTGCCGGACGCCCTGGTTCGAACACTGAAGCTTTCTTT
many	TRBV7-2	15	TRBJ1-1	TRBD1	CASSTRQGISNEAFF	TGTGCCAGCAGCACGAGACAGGGGATCTCCAATGAAGCTTTCTTT